This T cell receptor (beta chain) was sequenced in a study of vaccination and CD4 T cells after COVID-19. Study as a whole: Overlapping peptides of the spike proteins of SARS-CoV-2, HCoV-NL63, HCoV-OC43 and HCoV-229E were used for cell stimulation. The control cultures got either a CEFX pool, an HIV-1 Nef pool, or no peptide at all.

At the Johns Hopkins FTIC core, DNA taken from cultured CD4+ T cells was sequenced by way of the Oncomine TCR Beta short-read assay. TCRdb itself ran the PCR reads through MiXCR, one entry per CDR3 protein. The repertoire includes about 16,000 distinct CDR3 sequences, less than 70% of them detected once, and about a fifth sits in the top ten. Remarks on this clonotype: Its target is unknown.

The treatment is: roughly nine-day PBMC culture with coronavirus spike peptide pools or control peptides (ViraFEST assay). This receptor was taken from a human donor who had recovered from COVID-19. The material sequenced was CD4+ T cells from blood, cultured in vitro, taken before SARS-CoV-2 vaccination.

The CDR3 DNA reads as TGTGCCACCGCGCAGGGGTCAAGCTCTGGGGCCAACGTCCTGACTTTC. Residues: CATAQGSSSGANVLTF. The chain is built from TRBV19 and TRBJ2-6; TRBD1 might be the D (6 bases). CDR3 length: 16 residues. Germline assignment: CDR1 LNHDA and CDR2 SQIVND (reference sequence). V lost 10 bases, J lost 0 bases, and 16 bases lay in between.